A selection of T cell receptor beta chains follows, all from one sample in a study of blood T cell repertoires in COVID-19. Measured with immunoSEQ multiplex PCR; TCRdb has only the in-frame clones, and not every one. The sample has approximately 260,000 clones, about 81% seen once. Sample: PBMCs or T cells enriched from blood (not recorded which). The receptor set was obtained from a young man with acute COVID-19. CDR3s include the opening cysteine and the closing phenylalanine or tryptophan. The D gene is left open where the match is weak. Clone size is given for some rows only: seen once, a few or many times, or a class if the clone is expanded.

J: TRBJ2-1
D: -
size: -
V: TRBV2
CDR3: CASRYTSSYNEQFF
DNA: TGTGCCAGCAGGTACACCTCCTCCTACAATGAGCAGTTCTTC

J: TRBJ2-3
D: -
size: -
V: TRBV18
CDR3: CASSPGADTQYF
DNA: TGTGCCAGCTCACCTGGGGCGGATACGCAGTATTTT

J: TRBJ2-3
D: -
size: -
V: TRBV5-1
CDR3: CASSLRGVSTDTQYF
DNA: TGTGCCAGCAGCTTGAGGGGTGTTAGCACAGATACGCAGTATTTT

J: TRBJ2-3
D: TRBD2
size: -
V: TRBV28
CDR3: CASSSPTSGGFAQYF
DNA: TGTGCCAGCAGTTCCCCTACTAGCGGGGGGTTCGCGCAGTATTTT

J: TRBJ2-4
D: -
size: -
V: TRBV28
CDR3: CASSSVTVAKNIQYF
DNA: TGTGCCAGCAGTTCGGTGACAGTAGCCAAAAACATTCAGTACTTC

J: TRBJ2-3
D: -
size: -
V: TRBV24-1
CDR3: CATSERAFTDTQYF
DNA: TGTGCCACCAGTGAGAGGGCCTTCACAGATACGCAGTATTTT

J: TRBJ2-3
D: -
size: -
V: TRBV21-1
CDR3: CASSKNGRLPGGTDTQYF
DNA: TGTGCCAGCAGCAAAAATGGCAGGCTCCCCGGCGGGACAGATACGCAGTATTTT

J: TRBJ1-1
D: -
size: -
V: TRBV7-9
CDR3: CASSLGHPNTEAFF
DNA: TGTGCCAGCAGCCTGGGCCACCCGAACACTGAAGCTTTCTTT

J: TRBJ2-1
D: TRBD2
size: -
V: TRBV11-3
CDR3: CASSLVVSAGGFNNEQFF
DNA: TGTGCCAGCAGCTTAGTAGTCTCAGCGGGAGGGTTTAACAATGAGCAGTTCTTC

J: TRBJ1-1
D: -
size: -
V: TRBV7-8
CDR3: CASSLAVMDSATEAFF
DNA: TGTGCCAGCAGCTTAGCAGTTATGGACAGTGCCACTGAAGCTTTCTTT

J: TRBJ1-1
D: -
size: -
V: TRBV11-2
CDR3: CASSLSMTEKNTEAFF
DNA: TGTGCCAGCAGCTTGAGTATGACAGAGAAAAACACTGAAGCTTTCTTT

J: TRBJ2-2
D: -
size: once
V: TRBV7-3
CDR3: CASSPGSRRAGTGELFF
DNA: TGTGCCAGCAGCCCTGGATCTCGGAGGGCCGGCACCGGGGAGCTGTTTTTT

J: TRBJ2-1
D: TRBD2
size: -
V: TRBV27
CDR3: CASSGSGGAYSEQFF
DNA: TGTGCCAGCAGTGGTAGCGGGGGGGCTTATAGTGAGCAGTTCTTC

J: TRBJ1-1
D: TRBD1
size: -
V: TRBV4-3
CDR3: CASSPKTGGNTEAFF
DNA: TGCGCCAGCAGCCCAAAGACAGGGGGGAACACTGAAGCTTTCTTT

J: TRBJ2-5
D: TRBD2
size: few
V: TRBV5-1
CDR3: CASSATRAGGNQETQYF
DNA: TGTGCCAGCAGCGCCACTAGAGCGGGAGGGAACCAAGAGACCCAGTACTTC

J: TRBJ1-1
D: TRBD1
size: -
V: TRBV30
CDR3: CAWSRRGPNTEAFF
DNA: TGTGCCTGGAGTCGAAGGGGGCCGAACACTGAAGCTTTCTTT

J: TRBJ2-1
D: -
size: -
V: TRBV11-2
CDR3: CASSFGPGYNEQFF
DNA: TGTGCCAGCAGCTTTGGGCCGGGATACAATGAGCAGTTCTTC

J: TRBJ1-2
D: TRBD1
size: once
V: TRBV14
CDR3: CASSQDWTGEMGYTF
DNA: TGTGCCAGCAGCCAAGATTGGACAGGGGAGATGGGCTACACCTTC

J: TRBJ2-2
D: TRBD2
size: once
V: TRBV3-1/TRBV3-2
CDR3: CASSQGGLAGGKAGELFF
DNA: TGTGCCAGCAGCCAAGGGGGACTAGCGGGAGGAAAGGCCGGGGAGCTGTTTTTT

J: TRBJ1-5
D: TRBD1
size: once
V: TRBV13
CDR3: CASSPGTGNQPQHF
DNA: TGTGCCAGCAGCCCAGGGACAGGCAATCAGCCCCAGCATTTT

J: TRBJ2-5
D: TRBD1
size: -
V: TRBV7-3
CDR3: CASSLYRGETQYF
DNA: TGTGCCAGCAGCTTATACAGGGGGGAGACCCAGTACTTC